This TCR beta chain comes out of a study of T-cell memory formation after mild COVID-19. 5'RACE, which relied on constant-segment primers, yielded TCR alpha and TCR beta cDNA libraries carrying sample barcodes and UMIs. MiXCR was run by TCRdb on the 5' RACE reads, yielding one entry per CDR3 protein. In the table there are just under 350,000 distinct CDR3 sequences, about an eighth of which are singletons. The table lists this clonotype with a few counts. Germline V gene sequence: CDR1 SGHVS, CDR2 FNYEAQ. This CDR3 contains 14 residues. J was trimmed by 6 bases and V by 0 bases; bases with no gene match: 3.

Sequencing input: PBMCs or a T cell subset sorted from them (not recorded which). This TCR came from a man between 18 and 35 years old who had mild COVID-19 (a few samples of this study predate the infection). Cell type and time point are not known. This chain joins TRBV7-6 and TRBJ2-7; 9 bases are shared with TRBD1. CDR3 sequence: CASSLAGTGSEQYV. The CDR3 DNA reads TGTGCCAGCAGCTTAGCGGGGACAGGGTCCGAGCAGTACGTC.